This TCR beta chain was obtained from a study of CD8+CD57+ T cells in acquired aplastic anemia. Study overall: Across the sorted CD4+ and CD8+ cells, DNA amounts averaged roughly 3 ug. Findings and caveats of the study: Patients showed no significant difference from controls in CD8+ Simpson's diversity. Under 35 was the count of CD8+ CDR3 sequences that patients shared with controls.

Germline values: CDR1 SEHNR, CDR2 FQNEAQ (reference sequence). V was trimmed by 8 bases and J by 4 bases, leaving 11 bases between them. This CDR3 spans 12 amino acids. Genomic DNA served as template for TCR beta VDJ and CDR3 profiling. Using its own MiXCR run on the reads, TCRdb lists one record per CDR3 protein. The table records under 350,000 distinct CDR3 sequences, 56% of them present only once. The sample holds many counts of this clonotype. What it recognizes is unknown. This rearrangement joins TRBV7-9 to TRBJ1-1, with no clear D. The receptor comes from a human donor with severe aplastic anemia or a healthy control (not recorded which). Source material: sorted CD4+, CD8+, or CD8+CD57+ T cells (not recorded which) from PBMCs. This CDR3 reads CASFLIGTEAFF. The CDR3 region has the DNA TGTGCCAGCTTCCTCATAGGCACTGAAGCTTTCTTT.